These 14 T cell receptor beta chains came from one sample sequenced in a study of blood T cell repertoires in COVID-19. Profiled with immunoSEQ multiplex PCR; TCRdb holds only in-frame clones, not every one. The repertoire consists of about 250,000 clones, with 80% to 85% occurring once and the leading ten covering around 25%. Sequences were obtained from peripheral blood. These receptors came from a man in his forties with acute or convalescent COVID-19.

This chain joins TRBV5-4 and TRBJ1-2; 8 positions agree with TRBD1. The CDR3 is 13 residues long. CDR1 is SGHNT, CDR2 YYREEE, per germline (reference sequence). The ends lost 2 bases at V and 7 bases at J; junction bases unmatched: 4. The CDR3 sequence is CASSFNRGFGYTF. CDR3 bases: TGTGCCAGCAGCTTCAACAGGGGGTTTGGCTACACCTTC. Looking up the rest from reference TRBV5-4 and TRBJ1-2 gives the full variable domain: ETGVTQSPTHLIKTRGQQVTLRCSSQSGHNTVSWYQQALGQGPQFIFQYYREEENGRGNFPPRFSGLQFPNYSSELNVNALELDDSALYLCASSFNRGFGYTFGSGTRLTVV.

V is TRBV19 and J is TRBJ1-4; 8 bases are a match to TRBD1. CDR1 is LNHDA and CDR2 is SQIVND in the germline V gene (reference sequence). CDR3 size: 15 residues. J gave up 5 bases and V 3 bases, and 5 bases lay outside the gene matches. The DNA for the CDR3 is TGTGCCAGTAGTATCGACCGGGACAGGAATGAAAAACTGTTTTTT. This codes for CASSIDRDRNEKLFF.

On this clone: The junction shows a germline mismatch at one end, possibly a read error. V usage is TRBV6-1 and J usage is TRBJ1-2; D is uncertain. CDR1 and CDR2 (germline): MNHNS, SASEGT. There are 12 residues in the CDR3. The CDR3 bases are TGTGCCAGCGGTGAGGGAGTCTATGGCTACACCTTC. Residues: CASGEGVYGYTF.

V usage is TRBV7-9 and J usage is TRBJ2-7, with 9 nucleotides matching TRBD2. The V and J ends lost 5 bases and 3 bases, in that order; junction bases with no gene match: 8. The CDR3 extends over 15 amino acids. Germline loops: CDR1 SEHNR, CDR2 FQNEAQ (reference sequence). The CDR3 DNA reads TGTGCCAGCAGCCCCCCAGCGGGAGGAGGCTACGAGCAGTACTTC. Translation gives CASSPPAGGGYEQYF. The whole variable domain, filled in from reference TRBV7-9 and TRBJ2-7, reads DTGVSQNPRHKITKRGQNVTFRCDPISEHNRLYWYRQTLGQGPEFLTYFQNEAQLEKSRLLSDRFSAERPKGSFSTLEIQRTEQGDSAMYLCASSPPAGGGYEQYFGPGTRLTVT.

The V gene is TRBV11-2, the J gene TRBJ1-1; no firm D call. The CDR3 extends over 12 amino acids. V was cut by 2 bases and J by 7 bases, with 8 bases left in between. Germline V lookup: CDR1 SGHAT, CDR2 FQNNGV. CDR3 amino acids: CASSLRVGEAFF. CDR3 nucleotides: TGTGCCAGCAGCTTACGGGTTGGTGAAGCTTTCTTT.

The chain combines TRBV15 with TRBJ1-4; TRBD1 might be the D (5 bases). Germline assignment: CDR1 LNHNV and CDR2 YYDKDF (reference sequence). The germline V and J ends were trimmed by 5 bases and 14 bases, with 12 bases remaining between them. The CDR3 is 11 residues long. The CDR3 spells CATSSTGSLFF. CDR3 DNA sequence: TGTGCCACCAGCTCAACAGGTAGTCTGTTTTTT. The whole variable domain, filled in from reference TRBV15 and TRBJ1-4, reads DAMVIQNPRYQVTQFGKPVTLSCSQTLNHNVMYWYQQKSSQAPKLLFHYYDKDFNNEADTPDNFQSRRPNTSFCFLDIRSPGLGDTAMYLCATSSTGSLFFGSGTQLSVL.

CDR3 in amino acids: CASSEGGAGYEQYF. The CDR3 bases are TGCGCCAGCAGTGAAGGTGGGGCTGGGTACGAGCAGTACTTC. The rearrangement uses TRBV10-1 and TRBJ2-7; perhaps TRBD1 as D (5 bases). Germline lookup yields CDR1 WNHNN and CDR2 SYGVQD (reference sequence). There are 14 residues in the CDR3. Between the trimmed V and J ends, which lost 3 bases and 4 bases, there was a span of 13 bases.

The V call is TRBV19, the J call TRBJ1-5, with D maybe TRBD1 (5 bases). CDR1 and CDR2 from the germline V gene are LNHDA and SQIVND (reference sequence). V was cut by 6 bases and J by 3 bases, with 15 bases left in between. There are 15 residues in the CDR3. The CDR3 loop reads CASSLAGALNQPQHF. For the CDR3, the DNA is TGTGCCAGTAGCCTGGCTGGGGCCCTCAATCAGCCCCAGCATTTT.

The rearrangement joins TRBV24-1 to TRBJ2-1; 10 bases are shared with TRBD2. With 9 bases clipped from V and 3 bases from J, the junction kept 7 bases outside the gene matches. This CDR3 comprises 15 residues. The germline V gene encodes CDR1 KGHDR and CDR2 SFDVKD. CDR3: CATSLGTSDYNEQFF. CDR3 DNA sequence: TGTGCCACCTCCCTCGGGACTAGCGACTACAATGAGCAGTTCTTC.

The chain carries TRBV4-2 and TRBJ2-7, with 7 bases aligning to TRBD2. The trim removed 0 bases at V and 3 bases at J, leaving 8 bases unmatched. The germline CDR1 and CDR2 sequences are LGHNA and YNFKEQ. The CDR3 spans 16 residues. DNA of the CDR3: TGTGCCAGCAGCCAAGATCGGGCGGGAGCTAGCTACGAGCAGTACTTC. This encodes CASSQDRAGASYEQYF.

This chain connects TRBV3-1 (or the pseudogene TRBV3-2) to TRBJ2-1; D might be TRBD1 (6 bases). The CDR3 has 12 residues. Germline lookup yields CDR1 LGHDT and CDR2 YNNKEL (reference sequence). V lost 5 bases to trimming and J lost 8 bases, with 10 bases between them. Written as DNA, the CDR3 is TGTGCCAGCAGCAGACAGGAATATGAGCAGTTCTTC. This encodes CASSRQEYEQFF.

The chain carries TRBV4-1 and TRBJ1-1; D remains ambiguous. This CDR3 is built from 15 residues. CDR1 and CDR2 (germline): MGHRA, YSYEKL. Between the trimmed V and J ends, which lost 2 bases and 4 bases, there was a span of 14 bases. In nucleotides, the CDR3 is TGCGCCAGCAGCCAATGGGTCGGAGGCCTCACTGAAGCTTTCTTT. This gives the protein CASSQWVGGLTEAFF.

The chain couples TRBV30 to TRBJ1-3, with a tentative D call TRBD1 (5 bases). This CDR3 spans 14 amino acids. Germline lookup yields CDR1 GTSNPN and CDR2 SVGIG (reference sequence). Trimming left V 1 base short and J 4 bases short, with 11 bases between. This CDR3 is CAWSARGSGNTIYF. The CDR3 region has the DNA TGTGCCTGGAGTGCGCGGGGGAGCGGAAACACCATATATTTT.

This clone was counted between two and nine times. The rearrangement uses TRBV24-1 and TRBJ2-1, with TRBD2 identical over 10 bases. The germline V gene encodes CDR1 KGHDR and CDR2 SFDVKD. The junction had 4 bases not matched to a gene; V was cut back by 6 bases and J by 9 bases. The CDR3 consists of 13 residues. The DNA of the CDR3 is TGTGCCACCAGTCGGACTAGCGGCTCTGAGCAGTTCTTC. Protein sequence: CATSRTSGSEQFF.